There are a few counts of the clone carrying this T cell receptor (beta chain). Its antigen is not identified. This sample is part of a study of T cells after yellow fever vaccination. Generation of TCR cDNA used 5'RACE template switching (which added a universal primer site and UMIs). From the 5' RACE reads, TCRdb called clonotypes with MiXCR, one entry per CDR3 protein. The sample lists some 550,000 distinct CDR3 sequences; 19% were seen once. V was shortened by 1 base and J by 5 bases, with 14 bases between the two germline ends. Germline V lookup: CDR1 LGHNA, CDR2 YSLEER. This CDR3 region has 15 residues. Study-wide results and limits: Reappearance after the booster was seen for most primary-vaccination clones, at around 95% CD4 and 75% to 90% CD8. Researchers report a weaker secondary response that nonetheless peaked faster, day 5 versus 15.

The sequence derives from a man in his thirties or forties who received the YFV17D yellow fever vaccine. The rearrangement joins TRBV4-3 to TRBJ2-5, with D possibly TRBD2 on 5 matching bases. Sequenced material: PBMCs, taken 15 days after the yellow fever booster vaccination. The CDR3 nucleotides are TGCGCCAGCAGCCAAGTATATGGGTCGGGGGAGACCCAGTACTTC. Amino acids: CASSQVYGSGETQYF.